The following is a TCR beta chain sequence with its context. Per the study methods: The authors estimated nucleated cell counts from reference gene primer amplification. Generated by immunoSEQ multiplex PCR, the TCRdb table keeps only in-frame clones and is missing some. Clone size and V and J calls were adopted from that table, with D and trimming inferred from the DNA. The sample gives more than 85,000 clones, around 80% of which show up once; 7% to 9% is in the top ten. The sample comes from a study of blood T cell repertoires in COVID-19. Study overall: The United States, Italy and Spain provided the acute and convalescent COVID-19 samples. PBMCs, B-cell-depleted T cells, or T cells provided the cDNA or gDNA that made up the material.

Looked up from germline, CDR1 is KGHSH and CDR2 is LQKENI. This CDR3 region has 16 residues. V lost 3 bases and J 4 bases, leaving 18 bases between the germline ends. This receptor was obtained from a woman older than 75 with active or convalescent COVID-19. Material: peripheral blood. V usage is TRBV18 and J usage is TRBJ1-1; a weak D match, TRBD1 (6 bases). CDR3 region: CASSPFLAGAVTEAFF. The CDR3 nucleotides are TGTGCCAGCTCACCTTTTTTGGCAGGGGCCGTCACTGAAGCTTTCTTT.